The clone carrying this TCR beta chain was seen a single time. Regarding treatment: 15 to 20 received Ad26.COV2.S at low or high dose, single or two shots; roughly five received placebo; per-sample allocation not given. It was on day 63 after the first vaccine or placebo injection that samples were taken. These data originate in a study of Ad26.COV2.S vaccination and SARS-CoV-2 variants. This table comes from immunoSEQ multiplex PCR, and its TCRdb copy is limited to in-frame clones, with some not included. The table has about 330,000 clones, roughly 90% seen once. The CDR3 is made up of 13 amino acids. V was pared by 0 bases and J by 9 bases, with 11 bases between. Germline V gene data show CDR1 as MNHEY and CDR2 as SVGEGT.

This chain joins TRBV6-2 or TRBV6-3 and TRBJ2-5; unclear D gene. This TCR derives from a person aged 18 to 65 who received the Ad26.COV2.S COVID-19 vaccine or a placebo. The specimen was peripheral blood, collected in a trial of Ad26.COV2.S vaccine versus placebo. The CDR3 spells CASSYSTQGPQYF. In DNA form, the CDR3 reads TGTGCCAGCAGTTACTCGACGCAAGGCCCCCAGTACTTC.